This record concerns one T cell receptor beta chain sequence. The data originate from a study of control samples from healthy donors and cancer patients. Repertoires were generated with immunoSEQ multiplex PCR, while TCRdb's copy carries only in-frame clones and drops some. Of 120,000 or so clones in the sample, about 90% were seen once. Germline values: CDR1 MNHEY, CDR2 SVGAGI. This CDR3 spans 14 amino acids. Unmatched junction bases numbered 8, after V lost 6 bases and J lost 4 bases. This chain links TRBV6-5 with TRBJ1-2; 7 bases match TRBD1. This clonotype was sampled from a young man in good health. The sequencing input was blood. This chain's CDR3 is CASRPTGWVYGYTF. DNA of the CDR3: TGTGCCAGCAGGCCGACAGGGTGGGTCTATGGCTACACCTTC.